A single sample is the source of the 32 T cell receptor beta chains below, sequenced in a study of blood T cell repertoires in COVID-19. The data were produced by immunoSEQ multiplex PCR, yet TCRdb's version contains in-frame clones alone and is incomplete. Among about 48,000 clones listed, 85% were seen once. Sequencing used peripheral blood. These receptors were collected from a woman in her fifties or sixties with acute or convalescent COVID-19.

This chain joins TRBV19 and TRBJ2-7; D perhaps matches TRBD1 (5 bases). Looked up from germline, CDR1 is LNHDA and CDR2 is SQIVND (reference sequence). The CDR3 loop spans 15 amino acids. V was cut by 5 bases and J by 2 bases, with 16 bases left in between. CDR3 amino acids: CASSRLLAGPYEQYF. The CDR3 nucleotides read TGTGCCAGTAGTCGCCTGCTGGCAGGGCCCTACGAGCAGTACTTC.

The J gene is TRBJ2-5, the V gene TRBV2; perhaps TRBD2 as D (5 bases). CDR1 is SNHLY and CDR2 is FYNNEI in the germline V gene. The CDR3 spans 15 residues. Trimming shortened V by 7 bases and J by 2 bases, and 17 bases separated the two germline ends. For the CDR3, the DNA is TGTGCCAGCAAATCTTTAATCGGGGATCAAGAGACCCAGTACTTC. It translates to CASKSLIGDQETQYF.

V and J are TRBV4-3 and TRBJ2-1; D is perhaps TRBD1 (5 bases). The germline V gene has CDR1 LGHNA and CDR2 YSLEER. Trimming shortened V by 0 bases and J by 3 bases, and 12 bases separated the two germline ends. This CDR3 is built from 16 residues. The chain's CDR3 is CASSQDLQAHYNEQFF. The CDR3 DNA follows: TGCGCCAGCAGCCAAGACTTACAGGCGCACTACAATGAGCAGTTCTTC.

This sequence joins TRBV19 and TRBJ1-1; no definite D call. Germline values: CDR1 LNHDA, CDR2 SQIVND (reference sequence). CDR3 length: 13 amino acids. Trimming removed 7 bases from V and 0 bases from J, with 9 bases in between. CDR3 sequence reads: CASNRVMNTEAFF. DNA of the CDR3: TGTGCCAGTAATCGGGTGATGAACACTGAAGCTTTCTTT.

This clone was seen just once. The rearrangement joins TRBV11-3 to TRBJ2-1; 7 nucleotides agree with TRBD1. With 6 bases clipped from V and 3 bases from J, the junction kept 2 bases outside the gene matches. Germline CDR1 is SGHNT and CDR2 is YENEEA. The CDR3 runs to 13 residues. For the CDR3, the DNA is TGTGCCAGCAGTAGACAGGGCTACAATGAGCAGTTCTTC. Its translation is CASSRQGYNEQFF. The whole variable domain, filled in from reference TRBV11-3 and TRBJ2-1, reads EAGVVQSPRYKIIEKKQPVAFWCNPISGHNTLYWYLQNLGQGPELLIRYENEEAVDDSQLPKDRFSAERLKGVDSTLKIQPAELGDSAVYLCASSRQGYNEQFFGPGTRLTVL.

In DNA form, the CDR3 reads TGTGCCAGCAGAGAGACAGGGAAAATCACAGATACGCAGTATTTT. Its translation is CASRETGKITDTQYF. The J gene is TRBJ2-3, the V gene TRBV6-5, with 7 bases matching TRBD1. Germline V gene data show CDR1 as MNHEY and CDR2 as SVGAGI. Germline trimming cut 6 bases from V and 2 bases from J; bases unmatched to any gene: 8. The CDR3 runs to 15 residues.

The genes are TRBV6-5 and TRBJ2-1; TRBD1 is a possible D gene (6 bases). This CDR3 spans 13 amino acids. V gave up 3 bases and J gave up 4 bases, with 7 bases separating them. Germline V gene data show CDR1 as MNHEY and CDR2 as SVGAGI. CDR3 amino acids: CASSYDRYNEQFF. CDR3 in DNA: TGTGCCAGCAGTTATGACAGGTACAATGAGCAGTTCTTC.

The genes are TRBV3-1 (or the pseudogene TRBV3-2) and TRBJ1-2; weak D call: TRBD1 (5 bases). The CDR3 runs 15 residues. Trimming pared 4 bases from V and 6 bases from J, leaving 18 bases between. Germline CDR1 and CDR2: LGHDT and YNNKEL (reference sequence). The CDR3 loop reads CASSPSKNSGHGYTF. CDR3 DNA: TGTGCCAGCAGCCCCTCCAAGAACTCAGGGCATGGCTACACCTTC.

The genes are TRBV11-2 and TRBJ1-1; D uncertain. Germline-derived CDR1 and CDR2 are SGHAT and FQNNGV. V was trimmed by 0 bases and J by 7 bases, leaving 12 bases between them. CDR3 length: 14 amino acids. The CDR3 is CASSLDQGGFEAFF. CDR3 nucleotide sequence: TGTGCCAGCAGCTTAGATCAAGGAGGGTTTGAAGCTTTCTTT.

This sequence joins TRBV29-1 and TRBJ2-5; D call uncertain. V was trimmed by 4 bases and J by 5 bases, leaving 8 bases between them. Looked up from germline, CDR1 is SQVTM and CDR2 is ANQGSEA. The CDR3 runs to 11 residues. The CDR3 is CSVGQTETQYF. In nucleotides, the CDR3 is TGCAGCGTTGGCCAAACTGAGACCCAGTACTTC.

This clone was observed a handful of times. The chain couples TRBV5-5 to TRBJ1-1, with 8 positions matching TRBD1. Germline CDR1 and CDR2: SGHKS and YYEKEE (reference sequence). The CDR3 has 15 amino acids. The junction had 6 bases not matched to a gene; V was cut back by 3 bases and J by 2 bases. For the CDR3, the DNA is TGTGCCAGCAGCTGGGGGGCAGGGGGCAACACTGAAGCTTTCTTT. Translated: CASSWGAGGNTEAFF.

This chain connects TRBV6-5 to TRBJ2-7; TRBD1 might be the D (5 bases). Germline V gives CDR1 MNHEY, CDR2 SVGAGI. This CDR3 is built from 14 residues. Between the trimmed V and J ends, which lost 3 bases and 3 bases, there was a span of 12 bases. The chain's CDR3 is CASSYTTGDYEQYF. CDR3 in DNA: TGTGCCAGCAGTTATACTACAGGAGACTACGAGCAGTACTTC.

The V and J genes are TRBV5-4 and TRBJ1-2; weak D call: TRBD1 (5 bases). Germline values: CDR1 SGHNT, CDR2 YYREEE (reference sequence). Trimming pared 0 bases from V and 8 bases from J, leaving 11 bases between. The CDR3 is 13 residues long. This chain's CDR3 is CASSLERGEGYTF. CDR3 sequence (DNA): TGTGCCAGCAGCTTGGAGCGGGGCGAGGGCTACACCTTC.

The genes are TRBV18 and TRBJ1-6; TRBD1 matches at 9 bases. V shed 6 bases, J shed 13 bases, and the junction held 13 bases outside the gene matches. Germline V gene sequence: CDR1 KGHSH, CDR2 LQKENI. This CDR3 spans 15 amino acids. The CDR3, as DNA: TGTGCCAGCTCGGGCACAGGGGGCTCCGGGGATCCCCTCCACTTT. It codes for CASSGTGGSGDPLHF.

The chain couples TRBV18 to TRBJ1-1, with 9 bases fitting TRBD1. Germline trimming cut 6 bases from V and 3 bases from J; bases unmatched to any gene: 5. The germline V gene encodes CDR1 KGHSH and CDR2 LQKENI. The CDR3 is 14 amino acids. CDR3 region: CASSVTGGDTEAFF. The CDR3, as DNA: TGTGCCAGCTCGGTGACAGGGGGGGACACTGAAGCTTTCTTT.

The DNA for the CDR3 is TGTGCCAGCAGTTTAGGAAGGGACACGCTCGGTTACGAGCAGTACTTC. It is translated as CASSLGRDTLGYEQYF. This rearrangement joins TRBV27 to TRBJ2-7, with D perhaps matching TRBD1 (6 bases). CDR1 and CDR2 (germline): MNHEY, SMNVEV (reference sequence). V was shortened by 2 bases and J by 4 bases, with 18 bases between the two germline ends. The CDR3 totals 16 residues.

J is TRBJ1-2 and V is TRBV5-4, with 10 bases that match TRBD1. Trimming cost V 3 bases and J 5 bases; bases outside gene matches: 4. Per germline, CDR1 SGHNT and CDR2 YYREEE (reference sequence). The CDR3 consists of 14 residues. The CDR3 bases are TGTGCCAGCAGCTCGGGACAGGGGTTATATGGCTACACCTTC. As protein: CASSSGQGLYGYTF. Based on the CDR3 plus reference TRBV5-4 and TRBJ1-2, the full variable domain is ETGVTQSPTHLIKTRGQQVTLRCSSQSGHNTVSWYQQALGQGPQFIFQYYREEENGRGNFPPRFSGLQFPNYSSELNVNALELDDSALYLCASSSGQGLYGYTFGSGTRLTVV.

The chain joins TRBV3-1 (or the pseudogene TRBV3-2) to TRBJ1-6; TRBD1 agrees at 7 bases. This CDR3 is 17 amino acids long. Trimming cost V 2 bases and J 6 bases; bases outside gene matches: 10. Germline CDR1 reads LGHDT; CDR2 reads YNNKEL (reference sequence). The CDR3 DNA reads as TGTGCCAGCAGCCAACCCCGAGGTGGGACAGCTAATTCACCCCTCCACTTT. It specifies CASSQPRGGTANSPLHF.

The chain combines TRBV2 with TRBJ2-2; TRBD2 might be the D (6 bases). The CDR3 consists of 13 residues. V gave up 2 bases and J gave up 6 bases, with 7 bases separating them. Germline-derived CDR1 and CDR2 are SNHLY and FYNNEI. CDR3 in DNA: TGTGCCAGCAGTGAATCGGGGGCCGGGGAGCTGTTTTTT. The encoded protein is CASSESGAGELFF.

In its sample, this clone ranks as medium-sized. The chain joins TRBV7-9 to TRBJ2-3; 7 bases line up with TRBD2. This CDR3 contains 15 residues. The germline V gene has CDR1 SEHNR and CDR2 FQNEAQ (reference sequence). V lost 1 base and J lost 7; bases outside the gene matches: 8. CDR3 bases: TGTGCCAGCAGCTTAGAAGTCCCGGGGGGTAATACGCAGTATTTT. Its translation is CASSLEVPGGNTQYF.

This clone was detected once. This chain joins TRBV11-1 and TRBJ1-1; 9 bases align to TRBD1. Trimming cost V 4 bases and J 1 base; bases outside gene matches: 4. CDR1 SGHAT and CDR2 FQDESV come from the germline V gene (reference sequence). The CDR3 is 15 amino acids. The chain's CDR3 is CASSSGTGRNTEAFF. Written as DNA, the CDR3 is TGTGCCAGCAGCTCGGGGACAGGGCGGAACACTGAAGCTTTCTTT.

The chain employs TRBV7-2 and TRBJ2-7, with a tentative D call TRBD2 (6 bases). The CDR3 is 15 residues long. The V end was cut by 5 bases, the J end by 3 bases, with 17 bases between. The germline V gene has CDR1 SGHTA and CDR2 FQGNSA. CDR3 DNA: TGTGCCAGCAGCCCTCTCACTAGCACGATCTACGAGCAGTACTTC. Amino acid sequence: CASSPLTSTIYEQYF.

The chain uses TRBV6-6 and TRBJ2-7; D may be TRBD1 (5 bases). The CDR3 runs to 12 residues. Germline-derived CDR1 and CDR2 are MNHNY and SVGAGI (reference sequence). With 6 bases removed from V and 3 bases from J, the gap between germline ends came to 9 bases. The CDR3 DNA reads TGTGCCAGCAGACAGGCCGACTACGAGCAGTACTTC. The encoded protein is CASRQADYEQYF.

The gene calls are TRBV29-1 and TRBJ2-1, with a possible D match to TRBD2 (6 bases). Trimming removed 3 bases at V and 7 bases at J, with 22 bases between. From germline, CDR1 is SQVTM and CDR2 ANQGSEA. This CDR3 spans 16 amino acids. CDR3 nucleotides: TGCAGCGTTGATGATAGCGGAAATTCGAATTGGAATGAGCAGTTCTTC. It translates to CSVDDSGNSNWNEQFF.

This chain uses TRBV11-3 with TRBJ2-1; 11 bases fit TRBD2. The length of the CDR3 is 15 residues. The germline gives CDR1 SGHNT, CDR2 YENEEA. V gave up 5 bases and J gave up 6 bases; unmatched junction bases: 6. The CDR3 loop reads CASSQTSGVPNEQFF. CDR3 nucleotides: TGTGCCAGCAGCCAGACTAGCGGGGTCCCCAATGAGCAGTTCTTC.

The chain is built from TRBV19 and TRBJ2-7, with no clear D. CDR1 and CDR2 (germline): LNHDA, SQIVND (reference sequence). V lost 0 bases, J lost 4 bases, and 10 bases lay in between. The CDR3 is 14 amino acids. DNA for the CDR3: TGTGCCAGTAGTATAGACCCAGACACTTACGAGCAGTACTTC. This translates into CASSIDPDTYEQYF.

The genes are TRBV5-5 and TRBJ2-3; 12 bases are a match to TRBD1. Losses at the gene ends were 4 bases for V and 4 bases for J; bases not matched to a gene: 7. Looked up from germline, CDR1 is SGHKS and CDR2 is YYEKEE (reference sequence). This CDR3 contains 16 residues. For the CDR3, the DNA is TGTGCCAGCAGCACCTCCGGGACAGGGGGCGCAGATACGCAGTATTTT. Protein: CASSTSGTGGADTQYF. Based on the CDR3 plus reference TRBV5-5 and TRBJ2-3, the full variable domain is DAGVTQSPTHLIKTRGQQVTLRCSPISGHKSVSWYQQVLGQGPQFIFQYYEKEERGRGNFPDRFSARQFPNYSSELNVNALLLGDSALYLCASSTSGTGGADTQYFGPGTRLTVL.

CDR3 nucleotides: TGTGCCACCAGCGGGGCGGGGGCCCAGACTGAAGCTTTCTTT. It is translated as CATSGAGAQTEAFF. The genes are TRBV15 and TRBJ1-1; maybe TRBD1 (6 bases). The CDR3 consists of 14 residues. Germline loops: CDR1 LNHNV, CDR2 YYDKDF (reference sequence). V shed 5 bases and J shed 5 bases, with 15 bases lying between them.

The V call is TRBV19, the J call TRBJ2-1, with 7 nucleotides matching TRBD2. Germline CDR1 and CDR2: LNHDA and SQIVND (reference sequence). V was clipped by 5 bases and J by 8 bases; unmatched bases: 9. The CDR3 is 14 residues long. In DNA, the CDR3 is TGTGCCAGTAGTGCTTGGACTAGTCTGGATGAGCAGTTCTTC. Translation: CASSAWTSLDEQFF. Drawing the rest from reference TRBV19 and TRBJ2-1, the complete variable domain is DGGITQSPKYLFRKEGQNVTLSCEQNLNHDAMYWYRQDPGQGLRLIYYSQIVNDFQKGDIAEGYSVSREKKESFPLTVTSAQKNPTAFYLCASSAWTSLDEQFFGPGTRLTVL.

The chain carries TRBV7-3 and TRBJ2-6; D may be TRBD1 (6 bases). The germline gives CDR1 SGHTA, CDR2 FQGTGA. Trimming cost V 5 bases and J 4 bases, with 12 bases left between them. The CDR3 spans 15 residues. CDR3 protein: CASSTDRSGANVLTF. In nucleotides, the CDR3 is TGTGCCAGCAGCACAGACAGGTCGGGGGCCAACGTCCTGACTTTC.

The gene calls are TRBV10-2 and TRBJ1-5; TRBD1 agrees at 9 bases. The CDR3 length is 17 residues. V trimming: 2 bases; J trimming: 1 base; junction bases outside the gene matches: 6. The germline CDR1 and CDR2 sequences are WSHSY and SAAADI. Written as DNA, the CDR3 is TGCGCCAGCAGTGAGCGACAGGGGGGTCGCAGCAATCAGCCCCAGCATTTT. It specifies CASSERQGGRSNQPQHF.

J is TRBJ2-1 and V is TRBV20-1; D is ambiguous. The ends were cut back, 5 bases at V and 9 bases at J, with 11 bases in the middle. The CDR3 consists of 11 residues. CDR1 and CDR2 from the germline V gene are DFQATT and SNEGSKA (reference sequence). CDR3 in amino acids: CSASPSGEQFF. The CDR3 DNA is TGCAGTGCTTCCCCGTCCGGTGAGCAGTTCTTC.